This T cell receptor (beta chain) stems from a study of T cell responses to AZD1222 COVID-19 vaccine. To note about this clone: What it recognizes is unknown.

J was trimmed by 2 bases and V by 4 bases; bases with no gene match: 4. The CDR3 has 15 residues. CDR1 and CDR2 (germline): LGHDT, YNNKEL (reference sequence). Repertoires were generated with immunoSEQ multiplex PCR, while TCRdb's copy carries only in-frame clones and drops some. The table lists roughly 180,000 clones, around 87% of them singletons. Whole-study findings and limits: Spike-specific TCR breadth and depth went up after people got two AZD1222 doses.

This rearrangement joins TRBV3-1 (or the pseudogene TRBV3-2) to TRBJ2-7; 11 positions match TRBD2. This sequence originates from an adult in good health. The material was peripheral blood, obtained on day 0 of MenACWY control vaccination. The CDR3 nucleotides read TGTGCCAGCAGCCCCGGGACTAGCGGTACCTACGAGCAGTACTTC. Translating it yields CASSPGTSGTYEQYF.